This T cell receptor (beta chain) derives from a study of T cell responses to AZD1222 COVID-19 vaccine. As for the study in general: Doses given second, at about 4 or about 12 weeks, were pooled. General observations from the study: Close to half of spike-specific TCRs reportedly recognize unmutated variant regions. Compared with day 0, the breadth and depth of the Spike-specific TCR repertoire rose significantly after two doses of AZD1222.

The data were produced by immunoSEQ multiplex PCR, yet TCRdb's version contains in-frame clones alone and is incomplete. The sample lists about 170,000 clones; roughly 92% were seen once. Concerning this clone: Its antigen is still unknown.

V lost 0 bases and J 0 bases, leaving 12 bases between the germline ends. CDR1 KGHSH and CDR2 LQKENI come from the germline V gene. The CDR3 is made up of 17 amino acids. Specimen: peripheral blood, collected on day 0 of AZD1222 vaccination. This sequence was found in an adult in good health. This chain connects TRBV18 to TRBJ1-3; D remains unclear. In DNA, the CDR3 is TGTGCCAGCTCACCACCGGCACAGCGCTACTCTGGAAACACCATATATTTT. The encoded protein is CASSPPAQRYSGNTIYF.